Presented here are 31 T cell receptor beta chains from one specimen sequenced in a study of tumour-infiltrating T cells in Burkitt lymphoma. The repertoire was sequenced with immunoSEQ multiplex PCR; TCRdb's copy has only in-frame clones and lacks some. This sample has about 1,500 clones, with roughly 17% found just once. The specimen sequenced was tumor tissue. The source is a human donor with Burkitt lymphoma.

This chain uses TRBV6-5 with TRBJ1-2; no clear D. Germline values: CDR1 MNHEY, CDR2 SVGAGI. The ends were cut back, 6 bases at V and 12 bases at J, with 17 bases in the middle. This CDR3 comprises 12 residues. The CDR3 is CASSAGGPPDTF. The CDR3, as DNA: TGTGCCAGCAGCGCAGGAGGGCCGCCGGACACCTTC.

The chain carries TRBV18 and TRBJ2-3; D unclear. Germline V gene sequence: CDR1 KGHSH, CDR2 LQKENI. The V end lost 3 bases, the J end lost 3 bases, and 13 bases lay between the germline ends. This CDR3 is built from 15 residues. This CDR3 reads CASSPEGLKTDTQYF. Written as DNA, the CDR3 is TGTGCCAGCTCACCGGAAGGGCTAAAGACAGATACGCAGTATTTT. Full variable domain (missing parts from reference TRBV18 and TRBJ2-3): NAGVMQNPRHLVRRRGQEARLRCSPMKGHSHVYWYRQLPEEGLKFMVYLQKENIIDESGMPKERFSAEFPKEGPSILRIQQVVRGDSAAYFCASSPEGLKTDTQYFGPGTRLTVL.

This clone was detected a few times. The chain employs TRBV7-9 and TRBJ2-7; TRBD1 might be the D (6 bases). This CDR3 region has 12 residues. Per the germline V gene, CDR1 is SEHNR and CDR2 is FQNEAQ (reference sequence). The V end was cut by 4 bases, the J end by 3 bases, with 7 bases between. The CDR3 protein is CASSWGHYEQYF. In nucleotides, the CDR3 is TGTGCCAGCAGCTGGGGACACTACGAGCAGTACTTC.

The chain joins TRBV27 to TRBJ1-2, with D possibly matching TRBD1 (5 bases). Germline CDR1 MNHEY, CDR2 SMNVEV (reference sequence). V gave up 4 bases and J gave up 1 base, with 10 bases separating them. CDR3 size: 14 residues. The CDR3 loop reads CASSSWGFNYGYTF. CDR3 sequence (DNA): TGTGCCAGCAGTTCATGGGGCTTTAACTATGGCTACACCTTC.

This chain joins TRBV30 and TRBJ1-5, with unresolved D. Germline values: CDR1 GTSNPN, CDR2 SVGIG (reference sequence). CDR3 length equals 12 residues. V was shortened by 6 bases and J by 4 bases, with 10 bases between the two germline ends. The CDR3, as DNA: TGTGCCTGTGATGTGTTGAATCAGCCCCAGCATTTT. Its protein product is CACDVLNQPQHF.

V is TRBV7-3 and J is TRBJ2-1, with 9 positions matching TRBD2. This CDR3 is 15 amino acids long. Germline CDR1 is SGHTA and CDR2 is FQGTGA. V shed 2 bases and J 4 bases; nucleotides not matched to a gene: 3. The CDR3 nucleotides read TGTGCCAGCAGCTTAGGGACTAGCCTATACAATGAGCAGTTCTTC. This translates into CASSLGTSLYNEQFF.

The genes are TRBV29-1 and TRBJ2-7; 8 bases agree with TRBD2. CDR3 length: 15 residues. V lost 3 bases to trimming and J lost 3 bases; unmatched junction nucleotides: 10. The germline V gene has CDR1 SQVTM and CDR2 ANQGSEA. The CDR3 is CSVDTVAGSSYEQYF. CDR3 nucleotide sequence: TGCAGCGTTGATACCGTAGCGGGATCTAGCTACGAGCAGTACTTC.

V is TRBV10-3 and J is TRBJ2-3; D remains unclear. The V and J ends lost 4 bases and 1 base respectively, with 12 bases between them. Germline V lookup: CDR1 ENHRY, CDR2 SYGVKD. The CDR3 is made up of 15 amino acids. CDR3: CAISVTDSGTDTQYF. CDR3 bases: TGTGCCATCAGTGTTACCGACTCCGGCACAGATACGCAGTATTTT.

This clone was observed a handful of times. The chain employs TRBV10-3 and TRBJ2-7; 8 nucleotides match TRBD1. The CDR3 loop spans 15 amino acids. Germline loops: CDR1 ENHRY, CDR2 SYGVKD. V dropped 1 base and J dropped 5; count of bases not matched to a gene: 7. CDR3 DNA sequence: TGTGCCATCAGTGAGTTTCAGGGGGCGATCAACGAGCAGTACTTC. As protein: CAISEFQGAINEQYF.

The chain has TRBV27 and TRBJ2-7; 7 bases are a match to TRBD1. J gave up 6 bases and V 3 bases, and 5 bases lay outside the gene matches. The germline CDR1 and CDR2 sequences are MNHEY and SMNVEV (reference sequence). This CDR3 contains 13 residues. The CDR3 is CASSFRQGGEQYF. CDR3 coding DNA: TGTGCCAGCAGTTTTAGACAGGGCGGCGAGCAGTACTTC.

This chain uses TRBV5-6 with TRBJ1-2; 9 bases are shared with TRBD1. The germline V gene has CDR1 SGHDT and CDR2 YYEEEE. J gave up 4 bases and V 3 bases, and 10 bases lay outside the gene matches. The CDR3 covers 16 residues. The CDR3 loop reads CASSSGQGSSVYGYTF. Written as DNA, the CDR3 is TGTGCCAGCAGCTCGGGACAGGGATCAAGTGTCTATGGCTACACCTTC.

This chain links TRBV6-6 with TRBJ1-1; TRBD1 agrees at 8 bases. V trimming: 5 bases; J trimming: 8 bases; junction bases outside the gene matches: 10. CDR1 is MNHNY and CDR2 is SVGAGI in the germline V gene (reference sequence). This CDR3 region has 14 residues. CDR3 DNA: TGTGCCAGCAGTAACCAGGGGGCTCGAGAGGAAGCTTTCTTT. This codes for CASSNQGAREEAFF.

This clone was observed a handful of times. The chain couples TRBV4-3 to TRBJ1-4; D not resolved. Germline lookup yields CDR1 LGHNA and CDR2 YSLEER. The V end lost 4 bases, the J end lost 4 bases, and 13 bases lay between the germline ends. The CDR3 runs to 15 residues. This chain's CDR3 is CASSLYGDYNEKLFF. The CDR3 DNA sequence: TGCGCCAGCAGCCTATATGGAGATTATAATGAAAAACTGTTTTTT.

The gene calls are TRBV13 and TRBJ2-1; 7 nucleotides align to TRBD2. Trimming took 5 bases from V and 7 from J; bases not matched to a gene: 14. Germline V CDR1 and CDR2: PRHDT, FYEKMQ (reference sequence). This CDR3 comprises 16 residues. The CDR3 DNA reads TGTGCCAGCAGCCCTTCATCGGGGGGAGACTCTAATGAGCAGTTCTTC. Translation gives CASSPSSGGDSNEQFF.

V usage is TRBV14 and J usage is TRBJ2-3; the D is unclear. This CDR3 has 13 amino acids. The germline V gene encodes CDR1 SGHDN and CDR2 FVKESK. V lost 1 base to trimming and J lost 6 bases, with 8 bases between them. For the CDR3, the DNA is TGTGCCAGCAGCCAAGTTTGGCGGGATACGCAGTATTTT. It encodes CASSQVWRDTQYF.

The CDR3 nucleotides read TGTGCCAGTAGTGCTAGCGGGGGATCCCCCTACGAGCAGTACTTC. It specifies CASSASGGSPYEQYF. The chain is built from TRBV19 and TRBJ2-7; 10 nucleotides match TRBD2. Germline CDR1 is LNHDA and CDR2 is SQIVND (reference sequence). With V trimmed by 5 bases and J by 2 bases, 6 bases remained unmatched. The CDR3 is 15 amino acids.

This clone was found a few times. In DNA, the CDR3 is TGTGCCATGGGGCGCGGGGCGGTTGGCTACACCTTC. This translates into CAMGRGAVGYTF. The chain has TRBV10-3 and TRBJ1-2, with a weak D call TRBD1 (5 bases). Trimming cost V 9 bases and J 7 bases, with 15 bases left between them. The germline gives CDR1 ENHRY, CDR2 SYGVKD. The CDR3 loop spans 12 amino acids.

The V gene is TRBV4-3, the J gene TRBJ2-7, with a possible D match to TRBD2 (7 bases). This CDR3 is 17 amino acids long. V was clipped by 4 bases and J by 5 bases, with 24 bases between them. Germline V gene lookup returns CDR1 LGHNA and CDR2 YSLEER. CDR3 bases: TGCGCCAGCAGCCGCAGATTGGGGGCGGGAGAAGCCAACGAGCAGTACTTC. As protein: CASSRRLGAGEANEQYF.

This clone qualifies as large. Additional DNA sequences in this sample encode the identical CDR3. The CDR3 sequence is CATSRVSEQETQYF. The CDR3 nucleotides are TGTGCCACCAGCAGAGTTTCAGAACAAGAGACCCAGTACTTC. V usage is TRBV15 and J usage is TRBJ2-5; D gene unclear. The V gene lost 1 base and the J gene lost 2 bases, with 8 bases spanning the gap. The length of the CDR3 is 14 residues. Germline V gene data show CDR1 as LNHNV and CDR2 as YYDKDF (reference sequence). The full variable domain, with the rest looked up from reference TRBV15 and TRBJ2-5, is DAMVIQNPRYQVTQFGKPVTLSCSQTLNHNVMYWYQQKSSQAPKLLFHYYDKDFNNEADTPDNFQSRRPNTSFCFLDIRSPGLGDTAMYLCATSRVSEQETQYFGPGTRLLVL.

The chain recombines TRBV10-2 with TRBJ2-7; 9 nucleotides align to TRBD1. The CDR3 sequence is 15 residues long. In germline, CDR1 is WSHSY, CDR2 SAAADI. The V and J ends lost 6 bases and 4 bases, in that order; junction bases with no gene match: 10. The CDR3 protein is CASRQRQGEGYEQYF. In nucleotides, the CDR3 is TGCGCCAGCAGGCAACGACAGGGGGAGGGGTACGAGCAGTACTTC.

This clone has only a few counts. The CDR3 coding sequence is TGTGCCAGCAGCGCCGGGGGCCCTCCCGCCCAGTACTTC. Its protein product is CASSAGGPPAQYF. The rearrangement links TRBV9 to TRBJ2-5, with D possibly being TRBD1 or TRBD2 (6 bases each). Trimming shortened V by 3 bases and J by 9 bases, and 15 bases separated the two germline ends. The CDR3 spans 13 residues. Germline V gene lookup returns CDR1 SGDLS and CDR2 YYNGEE.

This clone was counted between two and nine times. The rearrangement links TRBV27 to TRBJ2-3; 8 nucleotides align to TRBD1. The CDR3 is made up of 16 amino acids. J gave up 4 bases and V 5 bases, and 11 bases lay outside the gene matches. Germline V CDR1 and CDR2: MNHEY, SMNVEV (reference sequence). This CDR3 reads CASSTRDRTLADTQYF. The CDR3 DNA is TGTGCCAGCAGTACCCGGGACAGGACCCTCGCAGATACGCAGTATTTT.

This chain joins TRBV12-2 and TRBJ1-2; the table gives TRBD1 as D, unverified against the DNA. TRBV12-2 is noted as a pseudogene. The CDR3 is 14 amino acids. As DNA, the CDR3 is TGTGCAAGTCGCACCCGGACAGGGGGTTACGGCTACACCTTC. Translating it yields CASRTRTGGYGYTF.

This clone is labeled as large. The rearrangement joins TRBV29-1 to TRBJ1-2; 11 bases are shared with TRBD1. J gave up 2 bases and V 1 base, and 3 bases lay outside the gene matches. The CDR3 sequence is 15 residues long. The germline gives CDR1 SQVTM, CDR2 ANQGSEA. The CDR3 loop reads CSVEGTGGINYGYTF. For the CDR3, the DNA is TGCAGCGTTGAAGGGACAGGGGGCATCAACTATGGCTACACCTTC.

This clone counts as large (0.1 to 1%). This sample also contains other DNA sequences that code for the same CDR3. V gene TRBV15 combines with J gene TRBJ2-5, with D perhaps TRBD2 (5 bases). The germline gives CDR1 LNHNV, CDR2 YYDKDF (reference sequence). Deletions cut 1 base from V and 2 bases from J, with 8 bases between. The CDR3 contains 14 residues. CDR3 DNA sequence: TGTGCCACCAGCAGAGTTAGCGAACAAGAGACCCAGTACTTC. It translates to CATSRVSEQETQYF.

The chain uses TRBV30 and TRBJ1-2; D unclear. This CDR3 region has 13 residues. In germline, CDR1 is GTSNPN, CDR2 SVGIG (reference sequence). Trimming took off 6 bases at V and 4 bases at J, with 15 bases between the two ends. The CDR3 sequence is CACMPLESYGYTF. The CDR3 DNA reads TGTGCCTGTATGCCGTTAGAAAGCTATGGCTACACCTTC.

This clone was counted only a few times. V gene TRBV19 combines with J gene TRBJ1-5; D not certain. V lost 3 bases and J 7 bases, leaving 13 bases between the germline ends. Germline assignment: CDR1 LNHDA and CDR2 SQIVND (reference sequence). The CDR3 runs to 14 residues. In DNA, the CDR3 is TGTGCCAGTAGTATGTTTCGGGGAGCCCAGCCCCAGCATTTT. It yields the protein CASSMFRGAQPQHF. Looking up the rest from reference TRBV19 and TRBJ1-5 gives the full variable domain: DGGITQSPKYLFRKEGQNVTLSCEQNLNHDAMYWYRQDPGQGLRLIYYSQIVNDFQKGDIAEGYSVSREKKESFPLTVTSAQKNPTAFYLCASSMFRGAQPQHFGDGTRLSIL.

This clone turned up a few times. The CDR3 DNA reads as TGTGCCAGCAGAGACGGACAGGGCGAGACCGGGGAGCTGTTTTTT. It codes for CASRDGQGETGELFF. The chain couples TRBV2 to TRBJ2-2, with TRBD1 matching over 8 bases. This CDR3 has 15 residues. V lost 6 bases and J lost 5; bases outside the gene matches: 8. The germline CDR1 and CDR2 sequences are SNHLY and FYNNEI. Using reference TRBV2 and TRBJ2-2 for the parts outside the CDR3, the full variable domain is EPEVTQTPSHQVTQMGQEVILRCVPISNHLYFYWYRQILGQKVEFLVSFYNNEISEKSEIFDDQFSVERPDGSNFTLKIRSTKLEDSAMYFCASRDGQGETGELFFGEGSRLTVL.

In this sample, this clone turned up a few times. CDR3 sequence: CASSSRQGRTGELFF. CDR3 DNA sequence: TGTGCCAGCAGCTCGCGACAGGGAAGGACCGGGGAGCTGTTTTTT. V and J are TRBV12-1 and TRBJ2-2; the D call of TRBD1 is as the table states it, not checked on the DNA. TRBV12-1 is an annotated pseudogene. The CDR3 totals 15 residues.

The chain joins TRBV10-1 to TRBJ2-1; D remains ambiguous. Trimming shortened V by 9 bases and J by 0 bases, and 15 bases separated the two germline ends. The germline CDR1 and CDR2 sequences are WNHNN and SYGVQD (reference sequence). The CDR3 is 15 amino acids. CDR3 protein: CASGNKASSYNEQFF. The CDR3 DNA sequence: TGCGCCAGTGGAAATAAAGCTTCCTCCTACAATGAGCAGTTCTTC.

This clone was detected only a few times. The genes are TRBV5-1 and TRBJ2-1; D is possibly TRBD2 (7 bases). V lost 0 bases and J 2 bases, leaving 12 bases between the germline ends. The germline gives CDR1 SGHRS, CDR2 YFSETQ. This CDR3 spans 16 amino acids. CDR3 sequence: CASSLGAGATYNEQFF. The CDR3 DNA sequence: TGCGCCAGCAGCTTGGGCGCGGGGGCGACCTACAATGAGCAGTTCTTC.